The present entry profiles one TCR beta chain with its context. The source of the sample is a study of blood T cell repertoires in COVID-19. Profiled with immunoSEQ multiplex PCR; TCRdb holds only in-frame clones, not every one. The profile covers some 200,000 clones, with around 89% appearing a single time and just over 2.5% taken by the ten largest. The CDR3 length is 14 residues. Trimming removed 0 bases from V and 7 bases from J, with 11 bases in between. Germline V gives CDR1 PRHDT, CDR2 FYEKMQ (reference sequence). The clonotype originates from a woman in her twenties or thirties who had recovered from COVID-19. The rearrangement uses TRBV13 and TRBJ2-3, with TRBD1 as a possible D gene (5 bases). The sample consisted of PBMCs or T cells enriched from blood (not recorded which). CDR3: CASSLGVGPYTQYF. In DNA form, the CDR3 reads TGTGCCAGCAGCTTAGGGGTGGGGCCGTATACGCAGTATTTT.